This T cell receptor (beta chain) is drawn from a study of blood T cell repertoires in COVID-19. This clone showed up just a few times. Generated by immunoSEQ multiplex PCR, the TCRdb table keeps only in-frame clones and is missing some. The sample contains about 91,000 clones, over 60% of which appear only once. V gave up 2 bases and J gave up 8 bases, with 14 bases separating them. Germline lookup yields CDR1 SGHNT and CDR2 YYREEE (reference sequence). The CDR3 runs 14 residues. The clonotype originates from a man between 65 and 85 years old with acute or convalescent COVID-19. The rearrangement uses TRBV5-4 and TRBJ2-1; D remains ambiguous. Sequencing used peripheral blood. The CDR3 region has the DNA TGTGCCAGCAGCTTCAATCTCCTCCCGGATGAGCAGTTCTTC. Its protein is CASSFNLLPDEQFF. The full variable domain, completed using reference TRBV5-4 and TRBJ2-1, is ETGVTQSPTHLIKTRGQQVTLRCSSQSGHNTVSWYQQALGQGPQFIFQYYREEENGRGNFPPRFSGLQFPNYSSELNVNALELDDSALYLCASSFNLLPDEQFFGPGTRLTVL.